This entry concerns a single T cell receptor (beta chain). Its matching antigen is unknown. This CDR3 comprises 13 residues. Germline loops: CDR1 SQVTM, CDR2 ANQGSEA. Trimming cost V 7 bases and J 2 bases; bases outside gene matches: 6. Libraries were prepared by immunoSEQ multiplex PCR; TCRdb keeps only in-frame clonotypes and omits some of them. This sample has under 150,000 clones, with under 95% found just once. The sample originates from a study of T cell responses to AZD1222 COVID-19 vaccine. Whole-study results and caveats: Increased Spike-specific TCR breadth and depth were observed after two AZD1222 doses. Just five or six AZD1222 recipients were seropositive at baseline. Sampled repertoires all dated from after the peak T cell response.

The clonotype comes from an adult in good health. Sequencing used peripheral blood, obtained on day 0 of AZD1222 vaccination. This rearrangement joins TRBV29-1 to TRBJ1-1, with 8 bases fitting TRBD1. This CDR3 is CSAPQGANTEAFF. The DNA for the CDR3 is TGCAGCGCACCGCAGGGGGCAAACACTGAAGCTTTCTTT.